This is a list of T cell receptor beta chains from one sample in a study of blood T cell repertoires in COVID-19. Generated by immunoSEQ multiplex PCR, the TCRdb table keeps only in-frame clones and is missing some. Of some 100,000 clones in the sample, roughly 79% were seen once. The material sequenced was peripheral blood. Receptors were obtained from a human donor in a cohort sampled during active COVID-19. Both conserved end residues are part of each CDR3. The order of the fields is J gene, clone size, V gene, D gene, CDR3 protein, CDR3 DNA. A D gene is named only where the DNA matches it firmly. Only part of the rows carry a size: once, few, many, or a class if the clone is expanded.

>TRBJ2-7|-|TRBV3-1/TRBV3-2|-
CASSRQSLGEQYF
TGTGCCAGCAGTAGACAGAGCCTGGGGGAGCAGTACTTC
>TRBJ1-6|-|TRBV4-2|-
CASSQGAVTNSPLHF
TGTGCCAGCAGCCAAGGGGCAGTTACTAATTCACCCCTCCACTTT
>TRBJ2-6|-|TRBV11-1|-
CASSLGGAGANVLTF
TGTGCCAGCAGCTTAGGAGGAGCTGGGGCCAACGTCCTGACTTTC
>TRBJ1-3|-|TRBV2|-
CASSYDSRSGNTIYF
TGTGCCAGCAGTTATGACAGCCGCTCTGGAAACACCATATATTTT
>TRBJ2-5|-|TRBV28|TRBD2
CASRLSGLAGGETQYF
TGTGCCAGCAGATTATCGGGACTAGCGGGAGGAGAGACCCAGTACTTC
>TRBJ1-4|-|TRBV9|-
CASSGRRVWEKLFF
TGTGCCAGCAGCGGGCGGAGGGTTTGGGAAAAACTGTTTTTT
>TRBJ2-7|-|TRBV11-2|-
CASSARLDTAYEQYF
TGTGCCAGCAGCGCGAGACTGGACACGGCCTACGAGCAGTACTTC
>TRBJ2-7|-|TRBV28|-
CASSLPGNEQYF
TGTGCCAGCAGTCTCCCCGGGAACGAGCAGTACTTC
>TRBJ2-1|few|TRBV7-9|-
CASSPIGEQFF
TGTGCCAGCAGCCCCATCGGTGAGCAGTTCTTC
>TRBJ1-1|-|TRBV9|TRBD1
CASRTGVGATEAFF
TGTGCCAGCAGGACAGGGGTCGGAGCGACTGAAGCTTTCTTT
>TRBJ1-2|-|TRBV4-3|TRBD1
CASSRDVTGGTYGYTF
TGCGCCAGCAGCCGAGACGTGACAGGGGGCACCTATGGCTACACCTTC
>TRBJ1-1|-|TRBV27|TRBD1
CASRDRGNTEAFF
TGTGCCAGCAGGGACAGGGGGAACACTGAAGCTTTCTTT
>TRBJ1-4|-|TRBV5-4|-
CASSAGGVLEKLFF
TGTGCCAGCAGTGCGGGGGGCGTATTAGAAAAACTGTTTTTT
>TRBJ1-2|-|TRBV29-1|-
CSLLWSGGYTF
TGCAGCCTTCTGTGGAGTGGTGGCTACACCTTC
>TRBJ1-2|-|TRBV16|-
CASSQSRQGNYGYTF
TGTGCCAGCAGCCAATCCCGCCAGGGGAACTATGGCTACACCTTC
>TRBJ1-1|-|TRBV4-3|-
CASSQDPGVRTEAFF
TGCGCCAGCAGCCAAGATCCAGGGGTCAGGACTGAAGCTTTCTTT
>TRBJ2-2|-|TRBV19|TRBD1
CASRQGSNTGELFF
TGTGCCAGTAGACAGGGGTCGAACACCGGGGAGCTGTTTTTT
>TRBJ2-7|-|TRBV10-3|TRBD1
CAISDTGGSYEQYF
TGTGCCATCAGCGACACAGGGGGCTCCTACGAGCAGTACTTC
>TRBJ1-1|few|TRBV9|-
CASSDPLGGVNTEAFF
TGTGCCAGCAGCGACCCCCTGGGAGGGGTTAACACTGAAGCTTTCTTT
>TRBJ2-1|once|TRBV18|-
CASSPRFLTGEQFF
TGTGCCAGCTCACCGAGATTTCTTACAGGGGAGCAGTTCTTC
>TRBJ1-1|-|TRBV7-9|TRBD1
CASRLKGQGPEAFF
TGTGCCAGCAGATTAAAAGGACAGGGGCCTGAAGCTTTCTTT
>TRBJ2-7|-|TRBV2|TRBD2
CASSLAGVVYEQYF
TGTGCCAGCAGTTTAGCGGGAGTTGTATACGAGCAGTACTTC
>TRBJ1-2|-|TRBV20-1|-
CSASGDVGYTF
TGCAGTGCTAGCGGAGATGTAGGCTACACCTTC
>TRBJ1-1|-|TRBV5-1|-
CASSAYSTGTMNTEAFF
TGCGCCAGCAGCGCCTACTCAACCGGGACAATGAACACTGAAGCTTTCTTT
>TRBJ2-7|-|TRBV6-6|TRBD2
CASSRLSSGERVYEQYF
TGTGCCAGCAGCCGACTCTCGAGCGGGGAGAGAGTTTACGAGCAGTACTTC
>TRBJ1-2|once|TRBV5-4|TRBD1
CASSSGQGWGYTF
TGTGCCAGCAGCTCCGGACAGGGCTGGGGCTACACCTTC
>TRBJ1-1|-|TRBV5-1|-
CASSAQGRGTEAFF
TGCGCCAGCAGCGCACAGGGTAGGGGCACTGAAGCTTTCTTT
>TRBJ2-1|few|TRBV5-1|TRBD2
CASSFGREGGEQFF
TGCGCCAGCAGCTTTGGGCGGGAGGGAGGTGAGCAGTTCTTC
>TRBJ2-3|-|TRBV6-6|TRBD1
CASSEQGASTDTQYF
TGTGCCAGCAGCGAACAGGGGGCTAGCACAGATACGCAGTATTTT
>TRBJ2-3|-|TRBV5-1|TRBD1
CASSRTSQGRGADTQYF
TGCGCCAGCAGCCGAACTTCACAGGGGCGAGGAGCAGATACGCAGTATTTT
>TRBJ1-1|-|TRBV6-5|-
CASSYSKNTEAFF
TGTGCCAGCAGTTATTCTAAGAACACTGAAGCTTTCTTT
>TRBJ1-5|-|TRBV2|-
CASTHSSNQPQHF
TGTGCCAGCACCCACAGTAGCAATCAGCCCCAGCATTTT
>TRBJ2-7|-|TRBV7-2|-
CASSLRTARPFDEQYF
TGTGCCAGCAGCTTACGAACAGCCAGACCTTTCGACGAGCAGTACTTC
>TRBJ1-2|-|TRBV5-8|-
CASSRLGTSAYGYTF
TGTGCCAGCAGCCGACTAGGAACGTCCGCCTATGGCTACACCTTC
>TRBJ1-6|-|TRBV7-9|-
CASSPVRGAKNSPLHF
TGTGCCAGCAGCCCTGTCCGGGGGGCGAAGAATTCACCCCTCCACTTT
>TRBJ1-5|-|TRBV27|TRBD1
CASSSQGPDEPQHF
TGTGCCAGCAGTTCACAGGGGCCCGACGAGCCCCAGCATTTT
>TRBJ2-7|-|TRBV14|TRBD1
CASSRRVQGASGAYEQYF
TGTGCCAGCAGCCGTCGGGTACAGGGGGCAAGCGGAGCCTACGAGCAGTACTTC
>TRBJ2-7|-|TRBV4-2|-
CASSQARGAYEQYF
TGTGCCAGCAGCCAAGCCAGGGGAGCCTACGAGCAGTACTTC
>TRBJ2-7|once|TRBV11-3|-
CASSDRGGVISYEQYF
TGTGCCAGCAGCGACAGGGGAGGGGTTATCTCCTACGAGCAGTACTTC
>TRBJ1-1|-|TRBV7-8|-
CASSLYSRGGNTEAFF
TGTGCCAGCAGCTTATATTCCCGGGGGGGGAACACTGAAGCTTTCTTT
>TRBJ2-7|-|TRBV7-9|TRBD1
CASSFSGTANEQYF
TGTGCCAGCAGCTTCTCCGGGACAGCGAACGAGCAGTACTTC
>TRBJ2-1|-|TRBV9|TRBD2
CASSVSAGLAGGQSGNEQFF
TGTGCCAGCAGCGTAAGTGCGGGACTAGCGGGGGGGCAATCCGGCAATGAGCAGTTCTTC
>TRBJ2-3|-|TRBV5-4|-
CASSLQGRDGVTQYF
TGTGCCAGCAGCTTGCAAGGCAGGGATGGAGTTACGCAGTATTTT
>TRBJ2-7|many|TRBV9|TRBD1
CASGPGGYEQYF
TGTGCCAGCGGCCCAGGGGGCTACGAGCAGTACTTC
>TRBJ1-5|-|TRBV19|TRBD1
CASSILGQGISNQPQHF
TGTGCCAGTAGTATACTGGGACAGGGGATTAGCAATCAGCCCCAGCATTTT
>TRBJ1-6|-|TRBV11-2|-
CASSQTDWVPLHF
TGTGCCAGCAGCCAAACCGACTGGGTACCCCTCCACTTT
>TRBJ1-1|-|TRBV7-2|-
CASSLMPGTQNTEAFF
TGTGCCAGCAGCTTAATGCCCGGGACACAGAACACTGAAGCTTTCTTT
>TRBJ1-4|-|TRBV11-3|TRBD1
CASSLDRGREKLFF
TGTGCCAGCAGCTTGGACAGGGGGAGGGAAAAACTGTTTTTT
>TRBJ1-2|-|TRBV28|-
CASSLGGGLTGGYTF
TGTGCCAGCAGTTTAGGTGGCGGGCTTACCGGTGGCTACACCTTC
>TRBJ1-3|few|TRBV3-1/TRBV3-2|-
CASSKIRGFGEGNTIYF
TGTGCCAGCAGCAAAATACGGGGATTCGGTGAAGGAAACACCATATATTTT
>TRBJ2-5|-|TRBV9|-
CASSVGPTGRETQYF
TGTGCCAGCAGCGTGGGACCGACAGGGAGGGAGACCCAGTACTTC
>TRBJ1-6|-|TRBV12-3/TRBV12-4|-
CASRGTDNSPLHF
TGTGCCAGCAGAGGGACTGATAATTCACCCCTCCACTTT
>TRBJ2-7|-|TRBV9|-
CASSVGQSYEQYF
TGTGCCAGCAGCGTAGGTCAGTCCTACGAGCAGTACTTC